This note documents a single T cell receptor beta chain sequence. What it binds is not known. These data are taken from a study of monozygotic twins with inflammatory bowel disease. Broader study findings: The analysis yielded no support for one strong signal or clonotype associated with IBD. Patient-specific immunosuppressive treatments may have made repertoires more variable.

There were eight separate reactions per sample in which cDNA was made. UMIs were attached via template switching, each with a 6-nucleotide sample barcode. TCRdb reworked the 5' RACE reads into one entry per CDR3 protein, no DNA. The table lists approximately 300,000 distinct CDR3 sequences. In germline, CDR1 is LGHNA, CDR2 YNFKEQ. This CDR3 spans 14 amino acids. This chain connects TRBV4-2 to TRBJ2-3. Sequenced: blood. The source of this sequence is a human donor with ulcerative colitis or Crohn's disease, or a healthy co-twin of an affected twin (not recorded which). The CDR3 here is CASSSRVSLDTQYF.